Reported below is one T cell receptor beta chain. Its target is unknown. The isolated RNA, all of it, was reverse transcribed, so expressed TCRB transcripts were what got sequenced. This table comes from immunoSEQ multiplex PCR, and its TCRdb copy is limited to in-frame clones, with some not included. The sample consists of around 600,000 clones, around an eighth of them appearing once. The sample is drawn from a study of beta chain features in type 1 diabetes. Study-wide findings and caveats: Moderately but significantly shorter TCRB CDR3s were found in Type 1 diabetes patients in all four CD4+ subsets. Patients showed naive, central memory and Treg TCRB repertoires that appeared more similar than those of healthy donors.

V was trimmed by 0 bases and J by 5 bases, leaving 5 bases between them. The CDR3 contains 13 residues. Germline V gene sequence: CDR1 SGDLS, CDR2 YYNGEE. Sequencing was performed on naive CD4+ T cells from blood. This sequence joins TRBV9 and TRBJ2-2; D is unclear. The clonotype was recovered from a man aged 25-45 years with type 1 diabetes. CDR3 nucleotides: TGTGCCAGCAGCGTAGCTCAAACCGGGGAGCTGTTTTTT. The encoded protein is CASSVAQTGELFF. Together with reference TRBV9 and TRBJ2-2, the CDR3 gives the full variable domain: DSGVTQTPKHLITATGQRVTLRCSPRSGDLSVYWYQQSLDQGLQFLIQYYNGEERAKGNILERFSAQQFPDLHSELNLSSLELGDSALYFCASSVAQTGELFFGEGSRLTVL.